This TCR beta chain was sequenced during a study of T cell responses to AZD1222 COVID-19 vaccine. General study points: CD4 TCRs linked to vaccination spanned spike, dominating at 160-218 and 743-854.

Here immunoSEQ multiplex PCR was the method, and the copy in TCRdb shows in-frame clones only, minus some. Of fewer than 150,000 clones listed, roughly 91% are singletons. In germline, CDR1 is KGHSH, CDR2 LQKENI. V gave up 3 bases and J gave up 4 bases, with 9 bases separating them. The CDR3 is 13 residues long. A remark on this clone: What it binds is not known. At the DNA level, this CDR3 is encoded by other sequences in the same sample as well.

This sequence joins TRBV18 and TRBJ2-5; the D call may be TRBD1 or TRBD2 (5 bases each). The source of this sequence is an adult in good health. This specimen consisted of peripheral blood, obtained on day 0 of AZD1222 vaccination. In DNA form, the CDR3 reads TGTGCCAGCTCACCGACTGGGGGAGAGACCCAGTACTTC. It codes for CASSPTGGETQYF.